This T cell receptor (beta chain) was obtained from a study of shared clonotypes between healthy human individuals. Study at large: There were three CD4 naive, three CD4 memory, two CD8 naive and one CD8 memory plates per donor.

Every subset's genomic DNA went evenly onto several immunoSEQ plates. Assay used: immunoSEQ multiplex PCR; TCRdb lists only in-frame clones, some missing. The table records 500,000 or so clones, around 95% of them present only once. With respect to this clone: Its antigen is as yet unknown.

Study conclusions and caveats: Despite large depth, rarefaction showed incomplete sorted-subset sequencing.

V shed 3 bases and J shed 2 bases, with 11 bases lying between them. Germline-derived CDR1 and CDR2 are MNHNS and SASEGT. The CDR3 consists of 15 residues. The receptor comes from a woman aged 25 to 39 in good health. The chain is built from TRBV6-1 and TRBJ2-1; a possible D gene is TRBD2 (6 bases). The sample comprised naive CD4+ T cells sorted from blood. The subset denotes: CD45RA+ positively selected. CDR3 coding DNA: TGTGCCAGCAGTGAGCTAGCGAGACCCTACAATGAGCAGTTCTTC. Amino acid sequence: CASSELARPYNEQFF.